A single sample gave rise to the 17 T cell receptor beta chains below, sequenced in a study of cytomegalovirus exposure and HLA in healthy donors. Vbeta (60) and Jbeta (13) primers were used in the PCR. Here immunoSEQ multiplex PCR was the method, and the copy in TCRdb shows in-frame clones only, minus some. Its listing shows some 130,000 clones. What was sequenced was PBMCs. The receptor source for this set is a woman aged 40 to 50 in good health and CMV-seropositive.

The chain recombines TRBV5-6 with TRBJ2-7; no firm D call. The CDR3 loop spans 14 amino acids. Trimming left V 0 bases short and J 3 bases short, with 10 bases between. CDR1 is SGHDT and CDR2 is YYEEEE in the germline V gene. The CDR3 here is CASSLGLTRYEQYF. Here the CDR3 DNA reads TGTGCCAGCAGCTTGGGGTTAACGCGCTACGAGCAGTACTTC. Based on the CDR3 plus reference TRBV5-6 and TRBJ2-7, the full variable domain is DAGVTQSPTHLIKTRGQQVTLRCSPKSGHDTVSWYQQALGQGPQFIFQYYEEEERQRGNFPDRFSGHQFPNYSSELNVNALLLGDSALYLCASSLGLTRYEQYFGPGTRLTVT.

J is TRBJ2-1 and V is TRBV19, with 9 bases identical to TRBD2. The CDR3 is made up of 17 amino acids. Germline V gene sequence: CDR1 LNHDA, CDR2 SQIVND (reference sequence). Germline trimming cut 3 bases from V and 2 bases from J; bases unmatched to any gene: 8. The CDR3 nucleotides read TGTGCCAGTAGTATCTCCGTCGCTAGCGGGACCTACAATGAGCAGTTCTTC. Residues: CASSISVASGTYNEQFF.

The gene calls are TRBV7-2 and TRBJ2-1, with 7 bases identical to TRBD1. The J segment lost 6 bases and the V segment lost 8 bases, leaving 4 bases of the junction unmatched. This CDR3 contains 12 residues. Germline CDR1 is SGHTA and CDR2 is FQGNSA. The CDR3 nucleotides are TGTGCCAGCTCTGGACAGGCCAATGAGCAGTTCTTC. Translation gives CASSGQANEQFF.

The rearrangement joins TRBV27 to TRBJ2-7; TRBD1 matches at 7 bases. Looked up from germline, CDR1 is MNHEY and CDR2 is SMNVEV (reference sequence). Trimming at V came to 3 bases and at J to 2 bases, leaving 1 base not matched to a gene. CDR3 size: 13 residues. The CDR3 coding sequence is TGTGCCAGCAGTTTGCAGGGGGCCTACGAGCAGTACTTC. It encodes CASSLQGAYEQYF.

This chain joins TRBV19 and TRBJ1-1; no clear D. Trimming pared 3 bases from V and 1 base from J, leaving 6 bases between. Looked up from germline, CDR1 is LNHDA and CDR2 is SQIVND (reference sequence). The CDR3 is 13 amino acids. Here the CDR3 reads CASSMTENTEAFF. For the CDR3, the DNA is TGTGCCAGTAGTATGACTGAGAACACTGAAGCTTTCTTT.

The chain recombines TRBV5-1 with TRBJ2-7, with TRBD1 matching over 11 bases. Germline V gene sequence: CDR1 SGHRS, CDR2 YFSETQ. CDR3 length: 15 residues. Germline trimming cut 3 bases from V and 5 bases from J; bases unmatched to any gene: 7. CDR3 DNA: TGCGCCAGCAGCTCAGGGACAGGGGGTTTCAACGAGCAGTACTTC. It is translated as CASSSGTGGFNEQYF.

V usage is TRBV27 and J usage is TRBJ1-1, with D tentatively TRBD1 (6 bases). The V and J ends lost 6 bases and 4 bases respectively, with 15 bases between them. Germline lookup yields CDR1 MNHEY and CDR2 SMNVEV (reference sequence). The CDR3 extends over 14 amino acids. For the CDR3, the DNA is TGTGCCAGCAGACCGACAGGTTGGATCACTGAAGCTTTCTTT. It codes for CASRPTGWITEAFF.

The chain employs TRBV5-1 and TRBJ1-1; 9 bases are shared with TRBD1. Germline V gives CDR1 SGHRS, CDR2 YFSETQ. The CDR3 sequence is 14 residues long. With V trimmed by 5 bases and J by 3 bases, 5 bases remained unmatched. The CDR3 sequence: CASRGQGYDTEAFF. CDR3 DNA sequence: TGCGCCAGCAGGGGACAGGGTTACGACACTGAAGCTTTCTTT.

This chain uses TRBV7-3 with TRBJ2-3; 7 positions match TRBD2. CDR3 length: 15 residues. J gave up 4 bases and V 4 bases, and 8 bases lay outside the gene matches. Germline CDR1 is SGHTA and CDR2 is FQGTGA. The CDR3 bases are TGTGCCAGCAGCTCAGCGGGAAGCCCCCCAGATACGCAGTATTTT. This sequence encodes CASSSAGSPPDTQYF. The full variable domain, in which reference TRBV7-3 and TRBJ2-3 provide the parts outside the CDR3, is GAGVSQTPSNKVTEKGKYVELRCDPISGHTALYWYRQSLGQGPEFLIYFQGTGAADDSGLPNDRFFAVRPEGSVSTLKIQRTERGDSAVYLCASSSAGSPPDTQYFGPGTRLTVL.

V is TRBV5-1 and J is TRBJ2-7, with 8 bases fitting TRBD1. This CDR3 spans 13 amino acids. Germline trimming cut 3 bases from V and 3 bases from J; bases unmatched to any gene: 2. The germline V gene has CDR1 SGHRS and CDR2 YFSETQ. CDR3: CASSSGTGYEQYF. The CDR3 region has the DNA TGCGCCAGCAGCTCCGGGACAGGCTACGAGCAGTACTTC.

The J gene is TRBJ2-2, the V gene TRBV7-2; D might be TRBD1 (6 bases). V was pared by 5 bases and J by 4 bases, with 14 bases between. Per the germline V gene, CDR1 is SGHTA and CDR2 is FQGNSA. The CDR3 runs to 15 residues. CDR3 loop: CASSPTGRVTGELFF. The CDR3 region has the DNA TGTGCCAGCAGCCCAACAGGGAGAGTCACCGGGGAGCTGTTTTTT. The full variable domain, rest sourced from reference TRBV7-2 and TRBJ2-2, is GAGVSQSPSNKVTEKGKDVELRCDPISGHTALYWYRQSLGQGLEFLIYFQGNSAPDKSGLPSDRFSAERTGGSVSTLTIQRTQQEDSAVYLCASSPTGRVTGELFFGEGSRLTVL.

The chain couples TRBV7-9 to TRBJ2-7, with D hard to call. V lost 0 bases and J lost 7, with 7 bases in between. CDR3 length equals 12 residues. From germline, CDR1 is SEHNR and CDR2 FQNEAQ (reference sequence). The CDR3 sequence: CASSLAFEEQYF. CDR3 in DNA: TGTGCCAGCAGCTTAGCTTTCGAGGAGCAGTACTTC.

CDR3 protein: CASRTLGLGTDTQYF. The CDR3 DNA follows: TGTGCCAGCAGGACCTTGGGACTAGGGACAGATACGCAGTATTTT. This chain uses TRBV2 with TRBJ2-3; 8 nucleotides align to TRBD2. The CDR3 covers 15 residues. In germline, CDR1 is SNHLY, CDR2 FYNNEI. Unmatched junction bases numbered 8, after V lost 6 bases and J lost 3 bases.

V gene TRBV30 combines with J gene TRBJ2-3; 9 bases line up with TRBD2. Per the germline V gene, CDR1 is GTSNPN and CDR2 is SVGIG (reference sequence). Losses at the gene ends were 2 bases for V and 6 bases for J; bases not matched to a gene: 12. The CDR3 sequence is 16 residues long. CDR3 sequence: CAWSIGRSGRSDTQYF. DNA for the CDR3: TGTGCCTGGAGTATTGGGAGGAGCGGGAGGTCCGATACGCAGTATTTT.

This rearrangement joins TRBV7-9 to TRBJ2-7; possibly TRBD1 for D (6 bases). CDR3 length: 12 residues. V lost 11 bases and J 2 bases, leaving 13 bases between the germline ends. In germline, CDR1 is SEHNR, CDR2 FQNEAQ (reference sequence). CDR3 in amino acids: CAGGSGAYEQYF. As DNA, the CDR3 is TGTGCCGGGGGCAGCGGAGCCTACGAGCAGTACTTC.

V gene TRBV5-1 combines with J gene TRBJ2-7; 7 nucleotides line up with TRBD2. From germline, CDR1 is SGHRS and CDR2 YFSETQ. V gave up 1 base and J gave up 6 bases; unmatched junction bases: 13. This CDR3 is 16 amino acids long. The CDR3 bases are TGCGCCAGCAGCTTGAACGGCGGGAGTAGATGGGGCGAGCAGTACTTC. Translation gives CASSLNGGSRWGEQYF.

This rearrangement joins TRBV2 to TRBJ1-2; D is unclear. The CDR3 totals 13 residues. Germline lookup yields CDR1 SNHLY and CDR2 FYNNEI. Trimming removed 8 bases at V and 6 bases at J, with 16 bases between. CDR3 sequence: CASLSDPVHGYTF. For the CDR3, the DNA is TGTGCCAGCCTTTCCGATCCAGTCCATGGCTACACCTTC.